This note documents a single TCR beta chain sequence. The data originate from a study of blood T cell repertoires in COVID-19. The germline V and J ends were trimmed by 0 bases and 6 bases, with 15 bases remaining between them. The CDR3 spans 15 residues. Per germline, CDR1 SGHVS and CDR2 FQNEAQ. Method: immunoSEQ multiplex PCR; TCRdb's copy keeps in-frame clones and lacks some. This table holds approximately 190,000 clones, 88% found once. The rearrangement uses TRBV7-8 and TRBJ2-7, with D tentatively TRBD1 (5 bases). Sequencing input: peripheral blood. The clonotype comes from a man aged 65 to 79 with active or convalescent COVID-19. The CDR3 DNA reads TGTGCCAGCAGCTTAGCCCGGGCAGGGATTAGCGAGCAGTACTTC. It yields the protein CASSLARAGISEQYF.